The next 21 T cell receptor beta chains were all read from a single sample in a study of blood T cells in healthy people across ages. Primed by a sample-barcoded 5' primer and a J-beta primer mix, a second PCR proceeded for about 6 to 11 cycles. TCRdb used MiXCR to reprocess the 5' RACE reads, holding one entry per CDR3 protein. The repertoire includes 650,000 to 800,000 distinct CDR3 sequences, 44% of them detected once, and around 21% sits in the top ten. The sequencing input was blood. The receptors stem from a man aged 55 to 70 in good health.

Worth noting for this clonotype: This sequence may be a read error, since a much larger clone differs from it by one base. The chain uses TRBV29-1 and TRBJ2-7, with 11 nucleotides matching TRBD2. This CDR3 comprises 14 residues. In germline, CDR1 is SQVTM, CDR2 ANQGSEA. V lost 2 bases to trimming and J lost 12 bases; unmatched junction nucleotides: 12. CDR3 amino acids: CSVEPTSGGGTRYF. CDR3 in DNA: TGCAGCGTTGAACCTACTAGCGGGGGAGGGACCCGGTACTTC.

A few counts support this clonotype. The gene calls are TRBV6-2 or TRBV6-3 and TRBJ2-7; the D is unclear. This CDR3 spans 11 amino acids. Germline CDR1 MNHEY, CDR2 SVGEGT. V gave up 10 bases and J gave up 4 bases, with 11 bases separating them. CDR3 bases: TGTGCCACTACCCAATATTACGAGCAGTACTTC. Residues: CATTQYYEQYF.

In its sample, this clonotype was seen a few times. The chain combines TRBV5-1 with TRBJ1-1; no clear D gene. In germline, CDR1 is SGHRS, CDR2 YFSETQ. This CDR3 has 13 residues. V was cut by 5 bases and J by 3 bases, with 11 bases left in between. CDR3 residues: CASSASGDTEAFF. CDR3 bases: TGCGCCAGCAGTGCGTCGGGAGACACTGAAGCTTTCTTT.

The V gene is TRBV11-2, the J gene TRBJ2-7; 11 positions match TRBD2. The CDR3 totals 15 residues. The ends lost 5 bases at V and 6 bases at J; junction bases unmatched: 9. The germline V gene has CDR1 SGHAT and CDR2 FQNNGV. The CDR3 spells CASSGPSGGNSEQYF. The CDR3 nucleotides read TGTGCCAGCAGCGGCCCTAGCGGGGGGAACAGCGAGCAGTACTTC. The full variable domain, in which reference TRBV11-2 and TRBJ2-7 provide the parts outside the CDR3, is EAGVAQSPRYKIIEKRQSVAFWCNPISGHATLYWYQQILGQGPKLLIQFQNNGVVDDSQLPKDRFSAERLKGVDSTLKIQPAKLEDSAVYLCASSGPSGGNSEQYFGPGTRLTVT.

This clonotype was counted between two and nine times. The rearrangement links TRBV28 to TRBJ2-7, with D perhaps TRBD1 (6 bases). V lost 9 bases and J 0 bases, leaving 15 bases between the germline ends. The CDR3 has 14 residues. CDR1 is MDHEN, CDR2 SYDVKM, per germline. The CDR3 reads CARSPADSSYEQYF. The CDR3, as DNA: TGTGCCAGGAGTCCTGCGGACAGCTCCTACGAGCAGTACTTC.

This chain uses TRBV20-1 with TRBJ2-3; 11 nucleotides agree with TRBD2. V trimming: 3 bases; J trimming: 2 bases; junction bases outside the gene matches: 4. This CDR3 is built from 15 residues. Looked up from germline, CDR1 is DFQATT and CDR2 is SNEGSKA (reference sequence). CDR3 DNA: TGCAGTGCTAGGGGGACTAGCGGTGACACAGATACGCAGTATTTT. Translation gives CSARGTSGDTDTQYF.

Note on this clonotype: At one of its ends the junction is not consistent with the germline gene, which may arise from a read error. The chain joins TRBV4-1 to TRBJ2-1, with 11 bases lining up with TRBD1. The CDR3 length is 17 residues. The germline V gene encodes CDR1 MGHRA and CDR2 YSYEKL. CDR3 bases: TGCACCAGCAGCCAGACCCCGGGACAGGGGGCCTACAATGAGCAGTTCTTC. Translated: CTSSQTPGQGAYNEQFF.

V gene TRBV28 combines with J gene TRBJ2-5; D is possibly TRBD1 (6 bases). TRBJ2-7 explains the end of the DNA better; the J call may be wrong. The CDR3 is 14 residues long. The germline V gene encodes CDR1 MDHEN and CDR2 SYDVKM. The CDR3 protein is CASSLPDSLYEQYF. The CDR3 nucleotides are TGTGCCAGCAGTTTACCGGACAGCCTCTACGAGCAGTACTTC.

The CDR3 is CSAVEAPSGANVLTF. CDR3 coding DNA: TGCAGTGCTGTTGAGGCACCCTCTGGGGCCAACGTCCTGACTTTC. The rearrangement uses TRBV20-1 and TRBJ2-6; D is unclear. V was clipped by 5 bases and J by 0 bases, with 11 bases between them. The CDR3 is 15 residues long. Per germline, CDR1 DFQATT and CDR2 SNEGSKA (reference sequence).

The table lists this clonotype with a few counts. The J gene is TRBJ2-1, the V gene TRBV28; the match to TRBD1 covers 11 bases. The V and J ends lost 7 bases and 8 bases, in that order; junction bases with no gene match: 16. This CDR3 comprises 17 residues. CDR1 and CDR2 (germline): MDHEN, SYDVKM. The DNA of the CDR3 is TGTGCCAGCAAACTAGGACAGGGGGCTTTTGCCCCCCATGAGCAGTTCTTC. It yields the protein CASKLGQGAFAPHEQFF. Supplemented by reference TRBV28 and TRBJ2-1, the full variable domain reads DVKVTQSSRYLVKRTGEKVFLECVQDMDHENMFWYRQDPGLGLRLIYFSYDVKMKEKGDIPEGYSVSREKKERFSLILESASTNQTSMYLCASKLGQGAFAPHEQFFGPGTRLTVL.

The chain joins TRBV30 to TRBJ2-7; D possibly uses TRBD1 or TRBD2 (6 bases each). The CDR3 has 13 residues. Between the trimmed V and J ends, which lost 5 bases and 3 bases, there was a span of 14 bases. The germline V gene encodes CDR1 GTSNPN and CDR2 SVGIG (reference sequence). The DNA for the CDR3 is TGTGCCTGGGAGCACGGGGGCGGCTACGAGCAGTACTTC. Amino acids: CAWEHGGGYEQYF.

The rearrangement uses TRBV6-5 and TRBJ2-1, with a weak D call TRBD2 (6 bases). Germline loops: CDR1 MNHEY, CDR2 SVGAGI. Trimming removed 6 bases at V and 0 bases at J, with 18 bases between. The CDR3 is 17 amino acids. The CDR3 is CASRYRGGQSSYNEQFF. CDR3 coding DNA: TGTGCCAGCAGGTACCGGGGAGGTCAGAGCTCCTACAATGAGCAGTTCTTC.

The chain uses TRBV5-5 and TRBJ2-1, with D tentatively TRBD2 (7 bases). The germline V gene encodes CDR1 SGHKS and CDR2 YYEKEE (reference sequence). CDR3 length: 13 amino acids. V gave up 4 bases and J gave up 13 bases, with 18 bases separating them. DNA for the CDR3: TGTGCCAGCAGCCCAGAAGGGGGGGAAAGACAGTTCTTC. It encodes CASSPEGGERQFF.

This clonotype turned up a few times. The chain has TRBV12-3 or TRBV12-4 and TRBJ1-2; weak D call: TRBD1 (5 bases). The CDR3 covers 13 residues. Trimming took 6 bases from V and 5 from J, leaving 13 bases between them. The CDR3 is CASSRETGYGYTF. As DNA, the CDR3 is TGTGCCAGCAGCAGGGAGACGGGATATGGCTACACCTTC.

The J gene is TRBJ2-7, the V gene TRBV6-2 or TRBV6-3; possible D gene TRBD2, 5 bases. The CDR3 sequence is 14 residues long. Trimming cost V 9 bases and J 1 base, with 16 bases left between them. CDR1 is MNHEY and CDR2 is SVGEGT in the germline V gene. Written as DNA, the CDR3 is TGTGCCAGGCAAGAAGGACTGAAATCCTACGAGCAGTACTTC. Translated: CARQEGLKSYEQYF.

The genes are TRBV9 and TRBJ1-4, with 7 bases that match TRBD1. Germline CDR1 reads SGDLS; CDR2 reads YYNGEE. Trimming at V came to 0 bases and at J to 8 bases, leaving 7 bases not matched to a gene. This CDR3 comprises 15 residues. CDR3 bases: TGTGCCAGCAGCGTAGGACAGGGCCGTCGAGAAAAACTGTTTTTT. This sequence encodes CASSVGQGRREKLFF.

This sequence joins TRBV20-1 and TRBJ2-3; 7 positions match TRBD2. The CDR3 runs to 18 residues. Trimming took 1 base from V and 0 from J; bases not matched to a gene: 13. Germline CDR1 and CDR2: DFQATT and SNEGSKA (reference sequence). The CDR3 coding sequence is TGCAGTGCTAGAGTTTCCTGGTCGAGCGGGGTGAGCACAGATACGCAGTATTTT. Translated, it gives CSARVSWSSGVSTDTQYF.

J is TRBJ2-1 and V is TRBV7-3; D tentatively fits TRBD1 or TRBD2 (5 bases each). V shed 0 bases and J shed 4 bases, with 10 bases lying between them. The CDR3 runs 15 residues. Germline loops: CDR1 SGHTA, CDR2 FQGTGA. The CDR3 is CASSLTRDQYNEQFF. The CDR3 DNA sequence: TGTGCCAGCAGCTTAACTCGGGACCAGTACAATGAGCAGTTCTTC. The full variable domain, completed using reference TRBV7-3 and TRBJ2-1, is GAGVSQTPSNKVTEKGKYVELRCDPISGHTALYWYRQSLGQGPEFLIYFQGTGAADDSGLPNDRFFAVRPEGSVSTLKIQRTERGDSAVYLCASSLTRDQYNEQFFGPGTRLTVL.

This clonotype turned up a few times. V and J are TRBV6-6 and TRBJ2-3, with TRBD2 matching 7 bases. This CDR3 has 17 amino acids. From germline, CDR1 is MNHNY and CDR2 SVGAGI (reference sequence). V was pared by 4 bases and J by 3 bases, with 13 bases of the junction left unmatched. DNA of the CDR3: TGTGCCAGCAGTTGGACTTCGCCGGGACTACAAACAGATACGCAGTATTTT. Its protein product is CASSWTSPGLQTDTQYF.

This clonotype showed up just once. The chain has TRBV30 and TRBJ2-1; 8 bases map to TRBD2. Judging by the DNA end, TRBJ2-7 fits better; the J call may be wrong. Germline V CDR1 and CDR2: GTSNPN, SVGIG (reference sequence). The CDR3 runs to 14 residues. CDR3 nucleotides: TGTGCCTGCCGCGGGGGGTCTATATACAATGAGCAGTACTTC. It yields the protein CACRGGSIYNEQYF.

This clonotype was picked up a small number of times. The rearrangement links TRBV20-1 to TRBJ2-7; D remains unclear. V lost 3 bases and J lost 1, with 10 bases in between. This CDR3 contains 13 residues. Germline V gives CDR1 DFQATT, CDR2 SNEGSKA (reference sequence). The CDR3 spells CSARGGQSYEQYF. CDR3 bases: TGCAGTGCTAGGGGTGGGCAGTCCTACGAGCAGTACTTC.